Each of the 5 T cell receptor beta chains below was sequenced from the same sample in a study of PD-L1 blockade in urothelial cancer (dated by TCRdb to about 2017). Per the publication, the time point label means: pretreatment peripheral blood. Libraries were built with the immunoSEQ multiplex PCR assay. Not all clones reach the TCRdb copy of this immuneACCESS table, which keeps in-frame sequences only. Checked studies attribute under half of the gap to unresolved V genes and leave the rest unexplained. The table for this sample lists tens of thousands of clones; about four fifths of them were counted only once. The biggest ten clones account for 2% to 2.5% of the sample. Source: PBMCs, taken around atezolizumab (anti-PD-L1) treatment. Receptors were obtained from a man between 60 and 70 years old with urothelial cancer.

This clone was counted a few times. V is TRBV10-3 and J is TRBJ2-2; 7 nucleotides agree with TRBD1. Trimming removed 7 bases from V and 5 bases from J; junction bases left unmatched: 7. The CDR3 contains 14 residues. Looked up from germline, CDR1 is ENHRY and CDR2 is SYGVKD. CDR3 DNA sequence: TGTGCCATCACCATCTCACAGGGGACCGGGGAGCTGTTTTTT. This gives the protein CAITISQGTGELFF.

This CDR3 is CASSSRLAGGLGGELFF. The CDR3 DNA reads as TGTGCCAGCAGCTCCCGACTAGCGGGGGGTCTCGGCGGGGAGCTGTTTTTT. V is TRBV5-4 and J is TRBJ2-2; 13 bases align to TRBD2. The CDR3 contains 17 residues. CDR1 is SGHNT and CDR2 is YYREEE in the germline V gene (reference sequence). The V and J ends lost 3 bases and 7 bases, in that order; junction bases with no gene match: 9.

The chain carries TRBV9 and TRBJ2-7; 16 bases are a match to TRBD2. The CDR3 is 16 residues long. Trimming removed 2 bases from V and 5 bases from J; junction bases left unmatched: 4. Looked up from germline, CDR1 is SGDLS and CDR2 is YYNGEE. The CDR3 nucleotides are TGTGCCAGCAGCGTGGGGACTAGCGGGGGGGCCGACGAGCAGTACTTC. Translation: CASSVGTSGGADEQYF. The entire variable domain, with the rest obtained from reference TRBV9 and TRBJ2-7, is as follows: DSGVTQTPKHLITATGQRVTLRCSPRSGDLSVYWYQQSLDQGLQFLIQYYNGEERAKGNILERFSAQQFPDLHSELNLSSLELGDSALYFCASSVGTSGGADEQYFGPGTRLTVT.

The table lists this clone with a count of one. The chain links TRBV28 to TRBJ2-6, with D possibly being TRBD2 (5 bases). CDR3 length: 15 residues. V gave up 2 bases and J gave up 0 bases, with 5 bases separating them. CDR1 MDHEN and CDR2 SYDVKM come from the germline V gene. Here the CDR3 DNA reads TGTGCCAGCAGTTTAGAGGGCTCTGGGGCCAACGTCCTGACTTTC. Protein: CASSLEGSGANVLTF.

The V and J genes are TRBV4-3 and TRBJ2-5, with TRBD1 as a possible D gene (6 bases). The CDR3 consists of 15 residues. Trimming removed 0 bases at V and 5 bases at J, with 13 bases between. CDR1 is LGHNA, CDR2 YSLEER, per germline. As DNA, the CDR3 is TGCGCCAGCAGCCAAGAAATAGGGGGTGGGGAGACCCAGTACTTC. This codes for CASSQEIGGGETQYF.